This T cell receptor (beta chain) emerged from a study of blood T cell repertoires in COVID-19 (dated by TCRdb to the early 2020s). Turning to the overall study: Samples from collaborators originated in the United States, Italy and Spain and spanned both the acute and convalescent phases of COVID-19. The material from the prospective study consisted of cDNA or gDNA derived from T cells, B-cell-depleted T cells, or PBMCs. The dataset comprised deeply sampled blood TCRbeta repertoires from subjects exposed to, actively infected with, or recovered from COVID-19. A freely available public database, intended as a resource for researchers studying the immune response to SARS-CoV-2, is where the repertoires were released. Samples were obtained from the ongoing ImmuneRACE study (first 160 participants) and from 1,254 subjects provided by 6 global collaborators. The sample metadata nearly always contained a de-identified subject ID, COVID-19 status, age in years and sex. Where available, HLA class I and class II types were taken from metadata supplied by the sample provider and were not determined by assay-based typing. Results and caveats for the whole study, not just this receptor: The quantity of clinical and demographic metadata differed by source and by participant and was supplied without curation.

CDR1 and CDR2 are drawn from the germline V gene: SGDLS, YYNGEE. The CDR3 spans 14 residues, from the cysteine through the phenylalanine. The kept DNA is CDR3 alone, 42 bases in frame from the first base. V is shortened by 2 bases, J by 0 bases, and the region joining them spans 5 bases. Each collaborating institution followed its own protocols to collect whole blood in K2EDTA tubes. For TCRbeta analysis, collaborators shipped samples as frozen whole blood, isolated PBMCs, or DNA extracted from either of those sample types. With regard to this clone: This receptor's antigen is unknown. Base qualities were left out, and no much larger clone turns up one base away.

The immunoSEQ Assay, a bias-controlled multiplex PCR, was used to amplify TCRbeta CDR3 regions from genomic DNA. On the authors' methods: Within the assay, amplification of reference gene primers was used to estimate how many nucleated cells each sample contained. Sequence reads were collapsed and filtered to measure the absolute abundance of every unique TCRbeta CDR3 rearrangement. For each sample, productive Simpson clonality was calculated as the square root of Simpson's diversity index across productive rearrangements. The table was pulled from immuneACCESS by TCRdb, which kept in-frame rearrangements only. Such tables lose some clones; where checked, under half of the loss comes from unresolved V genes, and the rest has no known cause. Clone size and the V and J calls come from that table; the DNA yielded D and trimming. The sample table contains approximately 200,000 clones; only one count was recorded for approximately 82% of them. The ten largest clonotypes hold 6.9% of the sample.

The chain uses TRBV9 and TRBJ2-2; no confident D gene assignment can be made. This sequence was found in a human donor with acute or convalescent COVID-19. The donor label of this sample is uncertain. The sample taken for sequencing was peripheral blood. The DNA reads TGTGCCAGCAGCGTTTTATCGAACACCGGGGAGCTGTTTTTT. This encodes CASSVLSNTGELFF.